The 3 T cell receptor beta chains presented below share a single source sample, sequenced in a study of cytomegalovirus exposure and HLA in healthy donors. With 60 Vbeta and 13 Jbeta primers, the PCR was carried out. Clones were read by immunoSEQ multiplex PCR, and TCRdb kept only the in-frame ones, dropping some. The profile shows under 200,000 clones, over 75% of them singletons. Sequencing was performed on PBMCs. The receptors stem from a young man in good health and CMV-seropositive.

The V gene is TRBV11-2, the J gene TRBJ1-4, with D uncertain. The germline V gene encodes CDR1 SGHAT and CDR2 FQNNGV. The CDR3 spans 17 residues. V gave up 1 base and J gave up 6 bases, with 18 bases separating them. The CDR3 reads CASSLGAGYPPDEKLFF. The CDR3 DNA sequence: TGTGCCAGCAGCTTAGGTGCAGGCTACCCGCCGGATGAAAAACTGTTTTTT.

The chain carries TRBV9 and TRBJ1-6; TRBD1 matches 9 bases. Germline values: CDR1 SGDLS, CDR2 YYNGEE. V dropped 3 bases and J dropped 6; count of bases not matched to a gene: 7. The CDR3 length is 16 residues. The CDR3 coding sequence is TGTGCCAGCAGCGACTACAGGGGGCGGGTTAATTCACCCCTCCACTTT. It is translated as CASSDYRGRVNSPLHF.

The rearrangement links TRBV5-8 to TRBJ2-7; possibly TRBD1 for D (5 bases). V shed 1 base and J shed 0 bases, with 5 bases lying between them. The CDR3 is 13 residues long. Germline V gene data show CDR1 as SGHTS and CDR2 as YDEGEE. This chain's CDR3 is CASSLQGSYEQYF. The CDR3 DNA reads as TGTGCCAGCAGCTTGCAGGGCTCCTACGAGCAGTACTTC.